This T cell receptor beta chain derives from a study of early stage breast cancer tumors (dated by TCRdb to 2015 to 2018). Background on the whole study: Of the roughly 16 invasive breast tumors, more than 9 were found to be estrogen receptor-positive, progesterone receptor-positive and HER2-negative. On average, each sample had about 9.6-fold read coverage. A total of 2 million to 3 million templates, representing some 1,000,000 unique clonotypes, were detected across all samples. About 65% of the 12 ER+/PR+/HER2- tumors were invasive ductal carcinomas, while the other four were invasive lobular carcinomas.

The CDR3 holds 15 amino acids from the cysteine to the phenylalanine. The kept DNA is CDR3 alone, 45 bases in frame from the first base. A distance of 13 bases separates the germline ends of V and J, which lose 1 base and 6 bases respectively. The germline V gene gives CDR1 as SGHVS and CDR2 as FNYEAQ. The study profiled bulk TCR beta-chain repertoires in matched peripheral blood, tumor and adjacent normal breast tissue taken from around 15 patients with early-stage breast cancer. Before surgery, about 4.5-11 mL of whole blood was collected into EDTA tubes and then processed within 2 hours. Peripheral blood mononuclear cells were isolated by Ficoll-Paque centrifugation in SepMate-50 tubes. PBMCs were cryopreserved in aliquots of about 1.7 to 4.5 million cells in about 90% FBS with around 10% DMSO and kept in liquid nitrogen. The Qiagen AllPrep DNA/RNA Mini kit was used for genomic DNA extraction.

General study outcomes and caveats: The small cohort size prevented analysis by tumor subtype. Bulk genomic DNA sequencing of unsorted cells missed chain pairing and functional markers such as CD4, CD8 and FOXP3. Approximately 2.4-fold higher T cell density and higher clonality were observed in tumors than in adjacent normal breast tissue. Enriched TCRB sequences shared across patients were found to be mostly commonly generated sequences that were unlikely to play an important role in the tumor microenvironment. Greater similarity was observed between blood and normal breast repertoires than between blood and tumor repertoires, and tumor was distinguished from normal in about 90% of the 16 patients when each tissue was compared with blood.

Points on this clone: Its target antigen remains unknown. Base quality data are lacking; no much larger clone is found one base away.

Two independent genomic DNA replicates were amplified for each sample, with approximately 0.5 ug used for blood and about 1.5 ug for tumor or normal breast. TCRB sequencing of genomic DNA was carried out with the ImmunoSeq Intro kit according to the manufacturer's instructions. The multiplex PCR ran for 30 to 35 cycles using proprietary primers and spike-in control sequences for absolute quantification. Single-end 150-bp reads were used to sequence an 87-bp fragment spanning the CDR3 plus the flanking V and J genes. Each lane of an Illumina MiSeq using version 3.0 chemistry carried seven multiplexed samples, with two replicates per sample. On the study's bioinformatics: The vendor's proprietary pipeline processed the raw data and merged both replicates into a single result for each sample. To define clonotypes, the study grouped productive rearrangements that shared the V-gene family, CDR3 amino acid sequence and J-gene segment. To compute clonality, the normalized Shannon entropy (Pielou evenness) of TCRB abundances was subtracted from 1. T cell density was estimated as total templates divided by the number of input cells, with the number of input cells inferred from the DNA input amount. Total repertoire diversity and clonality were estimated with Recon using default parameters. A clonotype counted as tumor-enriched if its abundance in tumor exceeded 0.1% and was at least 32-fold higher than its abundance in normal breast. What TCRdb holds here is the immuneACCESS table cut down to in-frame rearrangements. Part of the clones is not present; checked against another copy, under half of the missing clones reflect an unresolved V gene, and the others are unexplained. V, J and clone size are those of that table, while D and trimming were read from the DNA. A total of tens of thousands of clones appear in this sample, approximately 72% of them only once. The ten largest clones add up to around 33% of the sample.

Sequenced sample: blood. The sequence is built from TRBV7-6 and TRBJ2-1, with the D gene not confidently named. This sequence originates from a person aged 50-59 years with breast cancer. The CDR3 corresponds to CASSLEVHDLNEQFF. The nucleotide sequence is TGTGCCAGCAGCTTAGAGGTCCATGACCTCAATGAGCAGTTCTTC.